This T cell receptor (beta chain) was obtained from a study of beta chain features in type 1 diabetes. General study points: Across all four CD4+ subsets, people with type 1 diabetes showed modestly shorter TCRB CDR3s.

Germline values: CDR1 LGHNT, CDR2 FRNRAP. Trimming shortened V by 6 bases and J by 9 bases, and 8 bases separated the two germline ends. This CDR3 region has 11 residues. All of the isolated RNA was reverse transcribed, so expressed TCRB transcripts were sequenced. Clones were read by immunoSEQ multiplex PCR, and TCRdb kept only the in-frame ones, dropping some. The table includes about 240,000 clones, approximately 13% detected once. In the case of this clone: The antigen is unknown.

V gene TRBV12-5 combines with J gene TRBJ2-2, with unresolved D. The clonotype originates from a man younger than 45 with type 1 diabetes. Input material: naive CD4+ T cells from blood. The CDR3 nucleotides read TGTGCTAGTGGACCAGGCCGGGAGCTGTTTTTT. Its translation: CASGPGRELFF.